This T cell receptor beta chain is drawn from a study of blood T cell repertoires in COVID-19 (dated by TCRdb to 2019 to 2021). About the full investigation: The collaborator samples originated in the United States, Italy and Spain and spanned the acute and convalescent phases of COVID-19. A de-identified subject ID, COVID-19 status, age in years and sex were almost always included in the sample metadata. The repertoires were made available in a free public database intended to serve as a resource for research on the immune response to SARS-CoV-2. Where available, HLA class I and class II types were taken from metadata supplied by the sample provider and were not determined by assay-based typing. The material from the prospective study consisted of cDNA or gDNA derived from T cells, B-cell-depleted T cells, or PBMCs. Samples came from the ongoing ImmuneRACE study (first 160 participants) plus 1,254 subjects from 6 global collaborators. Subjects who had been exposed to COVID-19, were actively infected with it, or had recovered from it provided the deeply sampled blood TCRbeta repertoires that made up the dataset.

From the cysteine through the phenylalanine, the CDR3 covers 15 amino acids. Only the CDR3 region is kept as DNA, spanning 45 bases read in frame from base 1. The germline V gene encodes CDR1 GTSNPN and CDR2 SVGIG (reference sequence). V is trimmed back by 4 bases and J by 4 bases, and the junction contains 9 bases that no gene match accounts for. In the prospective study, participants were about 18 to 89 years old, resided in around 25 geographic areas of the United States, and were enrolled through a virtual design. To assign participants to cohorts, the prospective study relied on clinical history that participants themselves reported in a screening survey and a study questionnaire. For ImmuneRACE Cohort 3, a participant was defined as recovered based on two consecutive negative NP/OP PCR tests, clearance by a healthcare professional, or resolution of symptoms. In the prospective study, whole blood, serum and a nasopharyngeal or oropharyngeal swab were collected from each participant by mobile phlebotomists. Prospective study participants could optionally give additional blood draws and questionnaires over an approximately two-month period. Prospective study blood samples were shipped either frozen or at room temperature before DNA extraction.

Study-wide conclusions, independent of this receptor: Clinical and demographic metadata were provided uncurated, with the amount varying by source and participant.

The immunoSEQ Assay, a bias-controlled multiplex PCR, was used to amplify TCRbeta CDR3 regions from genomic DNA. From the authors' description of their analysis: The number of nucleated cells in each sample was estimated by amplification of reference gene primers within the assay. To quantify the absolute abundance of each unique TCRbeta CDR3 rearrangement, sequence reads were collapsed and filtered. Productive Simpson clonality was computed per sample as the square root of Simpson's diversity index over productive rearrangements. This immuneACCESS table, as held by TCRdb, lists in-frame sequences with V and J called but not all clones. Of the missing ones, under half trace to an unresolved V gene in checked studies; the others have no known cause. Clonal size and the V and J genes are those of that table, whereas D and trimming came from the DNA. The sample has about 150,000 clones on record, roughly 75% of them singletons. 5.5% to 7% of the sample rests with the top ten.

About this clone: No antigen is known for it. It has no much larger one-base neighbor in the sample; base qualities were not kept.

The source is a woman between 50 and 59 years old who had recovered from COVID-19. The sequencing sample was made of PBMCs or T cells enriched from blood (not recorded which). The chain couples TRBV30 to TRBJ2-2, with 7 bases in between that match TRBD2. This receptor has the CDR3 CAWKDVPGGTGELFF. At the DNA level, the sequence is TGTGCCTGGAAAGACGTACCGGGGGGCACCGGGGAGCTGTTTTTT.